The next 11 T cell receptor beta chains were all read from a single sample in a study of regulatory T cells in long-lasting Graves disease. HTBI primers from iRepertoire and Arm-PCR of CDR3 regions yielded the TCR beta libraries. TCRdb ran MiXCR on the multiplex PCR reads and lists one entry per CDR3 protein. The repertoire holds under 300,000 distinct CDR3 sequences, around 18% seen once, with 22% in the top ten. Time point defined: newly diagnosed GD, antithyroid drugs for less than 3 months. PBMC-extracted RNA yielded the TCR library. Here the sequenced sample was peripheral blood mononuclear cells (PBMCs), taken at new diagnosis, from a patient treated with antithyroid drugs. All receptors derive from a female donor with Graves disease.

Many counts were recorded for this clonotype. The chain links TRBV9 to TRBJ1-5; weak D call: TRBD1 (5 bases). V was clipped by 0 bases and J by 6 bases, with 13 bases between them. Germline V CDR1 and CDR2: SGDLS, YYNGEE. The CDR3 covers 15 residues. CDR3 residues: CASSVGGTSGQPQHF. The CDR3 DNA sequence: TGTGCCAGCAGCGTAGGGGGGACCAGCGGTCAGCCCCAGCATTTT.

There are many counts of this clonotype. The chain carries TRBV12-3 or TRBV12-4 and TRBJ2-7; D not certain. The CDR3 consists of 15 residues. V was shortened by 3 bases and J by 0 bases, with 12 bases between the two germline ends. CDR3 in DNA: TGTGCCAGCAGTTTTCAGACTGAGAGCTCCTACGAGCAGTACTTC. Translated, it gives CASSFQTESSYEQYF.

The table lists this clonotype with many counts. This chain uses TRBV6-5 with TRBJ1-3; the D is unclear. V was pared by 4 bases and J by 3 bases, with 10 bases between. This CDR3 is built from 14 residues. Germline V gene lookup returns CDR1 MNHEY and CDR2 SVGAGI. The chain's CDR3 is CASSSPRVGNTIYF. DNA of the CDR3: TGTGCCAGCAGTTCCCCGCGGGTTGGAAACACCATATATTTT.

The chain has TRBV4-3 and TRBJ2-7; tentative D call: TRBD2 (5 bases). The CDR3 runs 13 residues. The germline gives CDR1 LGHNA, CDR2 YSLEER. V was pared by 1 base and J by 4 bases, with 8 bases between. CDR3 amino acids: CASSQVRRYEQYF. The CDR3 region has the DNA TGCGCCAGCAGCCAAGTCAGGAGGTACGAGCAGTACTTC.

This clonotype has only a few counts. In DNA form, the CDR3 reads TGTGCCGCCCGGGGCACAGATACGCAGTATTTT. Encoded protein: CAARGTDTQYF. The V call is TRBV6-2 or TRBV6-3, the J call TRBJ2-3; the D is unclear. This CDR3 has 11 amino acids. V was pared by 11 bases and J by 1 base, with 7 bases between. CDR1 MNHEY and CDR2 SVGEGT come from the germline V gene.

V usage is TRBV27 and J usage is TRBJ1-2, with TRBD1 matching over 12 bases. Germline CDR1 and CDR2: MNHEY and SMNVEV (reference sequence). The ends lost 8 bases at V and 2 bases at J; junction bases unmatched: 3. The CDR3 sequence is 14 residues long. This CDR3 is CASRDRGRNYGYTF. For the CDR3, the DNA is TGTGCCAGCCGGGACAGGGGGCGCAACTATGGCTACACCTTC.

This clonotype has ten or more counts. The genes are TRBV6-1 and TRBJ2-5, with 7 nucleotides matching TRBD2. Looked up from germline, CDR1 is MNHNS and CDR2 is SASEGT. The CDR3 covers 14 residues. V dropped 4 bases and J dropped 6; count of bases not matched to a gene: 8. The DNA of the CDR3 is TGTGCCAGCAGTGCCAGCGGGACGATGAAGACCCAGTACTTC. This translates into CASSASGTMKTQYF.

This clonotype occurred many times. The rearrangement joins TRBV27 to TRBJ1-4; the D is unclear. This CDR3 spans 14 amino acids. Trimming removed 1 base from V and 4 bases from J, with 7 bases in between. CDR1 is MNHEY, CDR2 SMNVEV, per germline (reference sequence). CDR3 bases: TGTGCCAGCAGTTTATTGGCGGGTAATGAAAAACTGTTTTTT. Translated: CASSLLAGNEKLFF.

The chain recombines TRBV9 with TRBJ2-5; 8 bases match TRBD1. This CDR3 region has 13 residues. The V segment lost 3 bases and the J segment 7 bases; nucleotides outside the gene matches: 5. CDR1 and CDR2 (germline): SGDLS, YYNGEE. The CDR3 nucleotides are TGTGCCAGCAGCGGGACAGGGACCGGGACCCAGTACTTC. Translating it yields CASSGTGTGTQYF.

The chain joins TRBV5-8 to TRBJ2-5, with D perhaps TRBD1 (5 bases). Trimming stripped 0 bases from V and 3 bases from J, with 15 bases between. Germline loops: CDR1 SGHTS, CDR2 YDEGEE. The CDR3 consists of 16 residues. The CDR3 coding sequence is TGTGCCAGCAGCTTGGGACAGAGACCCTGGGAAGAGACCCAGTACTTC. Protein: CASSLGQRPWEETQYF.

This clonotype has only a few counts. The V gene is TRBV25-1, the J gene TRBJ2-2; a weak D match, TRBD1 (5 bases). Germline V gene lookup returns CDR1 MGHDK and CDR2 SYGVNS. This CDR3 contains 13 residues. V lost 6 bases, J lost 4 bases, and 9 bases lay in between. The CDR3 protein is CASSRAFTGELFF. CDR3 sequence (DNA): TGTGCCAGCAGCAGGGCTTTCACCGGGGAGCTGTTTTTT.